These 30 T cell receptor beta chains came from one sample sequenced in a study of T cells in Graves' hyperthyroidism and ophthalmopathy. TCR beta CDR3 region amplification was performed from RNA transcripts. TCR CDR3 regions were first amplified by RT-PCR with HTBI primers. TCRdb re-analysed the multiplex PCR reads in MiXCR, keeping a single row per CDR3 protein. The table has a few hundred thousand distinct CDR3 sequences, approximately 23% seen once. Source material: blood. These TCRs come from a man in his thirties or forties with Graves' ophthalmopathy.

CDR3 region: CASSLHRVQETQYF. DNA of the CDR3: TGTGCCAGCAGCTTACACAGGGTGCAAGAGACCCAGTACTTC. The gene calls are TRBV5-5 and TRBJ2-5, with D perhaps matching TRBD1 (6 bases). Per germline, CDR1 SGHKS and CDR2 YYEKEE (reference sequence). This CDR3 comprises 14 residues. The V and J ends lost 2 bases and 2 bases respectively, with 10 bases between them.

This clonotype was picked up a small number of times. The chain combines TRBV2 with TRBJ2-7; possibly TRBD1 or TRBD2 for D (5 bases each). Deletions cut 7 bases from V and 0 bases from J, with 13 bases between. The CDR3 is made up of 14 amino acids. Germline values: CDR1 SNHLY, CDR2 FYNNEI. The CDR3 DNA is TGTGCCAGCACCCGAGGGGAGAGCTCCTACGAGCAGTACTTC. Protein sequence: CASTRGESSYEQYF.

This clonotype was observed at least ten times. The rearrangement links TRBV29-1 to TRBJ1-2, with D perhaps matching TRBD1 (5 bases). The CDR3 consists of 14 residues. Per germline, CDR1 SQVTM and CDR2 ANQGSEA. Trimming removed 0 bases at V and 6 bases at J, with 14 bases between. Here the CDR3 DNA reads TGCAGCGTTGAAGACCTGACAGTCGCGGATGGCTACACCTTC. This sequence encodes CSVEDLTVADGYTF. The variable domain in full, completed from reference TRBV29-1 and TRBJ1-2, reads SAVISQKPSRDICQRGTSLTIQCQVDSQVTMMFWYRQQPGQSLTLIATANQGSEATYESGFVIDKFPISRPNLTFSTLTVSNMSPEDSSIYLCSVEDLTVADGYTFGSGTRLTVV.

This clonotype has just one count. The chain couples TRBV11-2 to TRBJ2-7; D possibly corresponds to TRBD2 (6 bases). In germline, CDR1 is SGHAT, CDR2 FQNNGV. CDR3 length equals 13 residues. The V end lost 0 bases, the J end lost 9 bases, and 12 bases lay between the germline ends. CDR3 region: CASSLEEGATQYF. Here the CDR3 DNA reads TGTGCCAGCAGCTTAGAGGAGGGAGCCACGCAGTACTTC.

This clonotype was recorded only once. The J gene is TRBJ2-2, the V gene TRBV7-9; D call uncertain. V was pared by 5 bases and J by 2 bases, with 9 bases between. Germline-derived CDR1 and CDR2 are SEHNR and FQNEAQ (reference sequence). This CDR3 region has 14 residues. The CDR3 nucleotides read TGTGCCAGCAGCACCGGCCCCAACACCGGGGAGCTGTTTTTT. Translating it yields CASSTGPNTGELFF.

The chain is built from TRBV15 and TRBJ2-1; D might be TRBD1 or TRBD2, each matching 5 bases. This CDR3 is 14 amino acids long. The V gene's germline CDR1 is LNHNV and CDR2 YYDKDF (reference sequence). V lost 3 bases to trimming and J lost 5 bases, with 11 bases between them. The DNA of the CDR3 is TGTGCCACCAGCAGGGGGGTCTGGGACAATGAGCAGTTCTTC. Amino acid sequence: CATSRGVWDNEQFF.

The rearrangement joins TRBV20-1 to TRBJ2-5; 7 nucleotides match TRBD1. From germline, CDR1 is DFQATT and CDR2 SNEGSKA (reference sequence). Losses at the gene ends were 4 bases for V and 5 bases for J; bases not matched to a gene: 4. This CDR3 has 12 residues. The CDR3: CSATRGRETQYF. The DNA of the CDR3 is TGCAGTGCTACAAGGGGGCGTGAGACCCAGTACTTC.

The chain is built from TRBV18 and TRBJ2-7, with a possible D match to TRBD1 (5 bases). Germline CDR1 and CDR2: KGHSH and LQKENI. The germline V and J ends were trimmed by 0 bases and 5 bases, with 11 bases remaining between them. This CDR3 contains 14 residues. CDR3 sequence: CASSPPRVRNEQYF. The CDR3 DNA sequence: TGTGCCAGCTCACCACCCAGGGTTCGCAACGAGCAGTACTTC.

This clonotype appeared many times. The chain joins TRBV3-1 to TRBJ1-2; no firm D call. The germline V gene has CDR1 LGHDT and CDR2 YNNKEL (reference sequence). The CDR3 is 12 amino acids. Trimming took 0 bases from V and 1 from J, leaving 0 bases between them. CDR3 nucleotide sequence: TGTGCCAGCAGCCAAGATAACTATGGCTACACCTTC. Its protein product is CASSQDNYGYTF.

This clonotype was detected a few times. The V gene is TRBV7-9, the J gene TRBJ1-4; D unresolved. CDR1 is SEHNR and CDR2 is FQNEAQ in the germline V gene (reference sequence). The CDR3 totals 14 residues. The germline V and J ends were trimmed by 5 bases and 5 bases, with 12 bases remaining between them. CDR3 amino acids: CASSPRVPNEKLFF. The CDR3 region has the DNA TGTGCCAGCAGCCCGCGAGTGCCCAATGAAAAACTGTTTTTT.

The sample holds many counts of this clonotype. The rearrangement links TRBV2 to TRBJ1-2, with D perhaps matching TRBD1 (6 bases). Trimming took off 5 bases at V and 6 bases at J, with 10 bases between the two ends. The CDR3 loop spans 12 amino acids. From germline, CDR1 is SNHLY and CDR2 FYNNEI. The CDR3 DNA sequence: TGTGCCAGCAGTATACAGGGCGATGGCTACACCTTC. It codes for CASSIQGDGYTF.

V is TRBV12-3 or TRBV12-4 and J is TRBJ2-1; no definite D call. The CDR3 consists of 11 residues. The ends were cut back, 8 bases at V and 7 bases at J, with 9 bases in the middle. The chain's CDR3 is CASASLNEQFF. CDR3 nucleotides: TGTGCCAGCGCCTCTCTGAATGAGCAGTTCTTC.

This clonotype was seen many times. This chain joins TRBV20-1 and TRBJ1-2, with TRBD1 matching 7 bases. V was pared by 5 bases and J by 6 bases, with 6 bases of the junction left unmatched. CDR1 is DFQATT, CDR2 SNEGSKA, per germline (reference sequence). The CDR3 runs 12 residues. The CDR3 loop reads CSALQGMDGYTF. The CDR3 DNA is TGCAGTGCTCTACAGGGGATGGATGGCTACACCTTC.

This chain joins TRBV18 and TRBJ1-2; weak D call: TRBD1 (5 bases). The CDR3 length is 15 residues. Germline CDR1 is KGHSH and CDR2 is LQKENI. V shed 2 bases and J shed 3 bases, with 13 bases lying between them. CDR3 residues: CASSPGTGAYYGYTF. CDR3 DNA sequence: TGTGCCAGCTCACCAGGTACAGGAGCCTACTATGGCTACACCTTC.

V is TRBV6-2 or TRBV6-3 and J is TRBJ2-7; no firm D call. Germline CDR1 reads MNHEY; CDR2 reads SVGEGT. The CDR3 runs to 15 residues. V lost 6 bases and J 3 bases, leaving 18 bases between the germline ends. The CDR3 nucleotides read TGTGCCAGCAGGCCCATTCACCTGAATAGCTACGAGCAGTACTTC. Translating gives CASRPIHLNSYEQYF.

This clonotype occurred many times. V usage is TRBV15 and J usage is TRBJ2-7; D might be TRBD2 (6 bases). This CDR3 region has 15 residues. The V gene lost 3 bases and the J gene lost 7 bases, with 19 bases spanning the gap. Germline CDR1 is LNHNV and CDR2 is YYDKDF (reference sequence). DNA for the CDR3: TGTGCCACCAGCAGGGTGGGGACTCGAAATGGAGAGCAGTACTTC. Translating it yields CATSRVGTRNGEQYF.

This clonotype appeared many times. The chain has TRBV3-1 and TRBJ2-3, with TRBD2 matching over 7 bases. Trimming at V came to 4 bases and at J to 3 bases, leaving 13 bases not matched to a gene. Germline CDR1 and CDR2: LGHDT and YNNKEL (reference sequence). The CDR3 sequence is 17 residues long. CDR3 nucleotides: TGTGCCAGCAGCCTAAAGGTCAGCGGGATTGGGACAGATACGCAGTATTTT. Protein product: CASSLKVSGIGTDTQYF.

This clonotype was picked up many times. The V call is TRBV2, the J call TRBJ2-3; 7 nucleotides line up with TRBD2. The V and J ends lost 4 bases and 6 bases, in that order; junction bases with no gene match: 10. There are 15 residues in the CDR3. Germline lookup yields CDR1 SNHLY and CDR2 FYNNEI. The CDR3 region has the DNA TGTGCCAGCAGTGGTTCGGGGGGACCGAGGGATACGCAGTATTTT. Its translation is CASSGSGGPRDTQYF.

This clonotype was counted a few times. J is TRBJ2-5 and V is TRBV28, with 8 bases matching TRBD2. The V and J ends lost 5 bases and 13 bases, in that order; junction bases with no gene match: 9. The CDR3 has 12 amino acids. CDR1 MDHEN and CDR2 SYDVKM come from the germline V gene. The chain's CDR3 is CASSPGRAVAYF. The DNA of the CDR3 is TGTGCCAGCAGTCCCGGGAGGGCCGTGGCGTACTTC.

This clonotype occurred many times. The CDR3 is CASSSPQYPREGVTDTQYF. CDR3 bases: TGTGCCAGCAGTTCCCCCCAGTATCCCCGGGAGGGGGTCACAGATACGCAGTATTTT. J is TRBJ2-3 and V is TRBV27, with 8 positions matching TRBD2. CDR1 is MNHEY, CDR2 SMNVEV, per germline (reference sequence). Trimming removed 4 bases from V and 2 bases from J; junction bases left unmatched: 17. The CDR3 consists of 19 residues.

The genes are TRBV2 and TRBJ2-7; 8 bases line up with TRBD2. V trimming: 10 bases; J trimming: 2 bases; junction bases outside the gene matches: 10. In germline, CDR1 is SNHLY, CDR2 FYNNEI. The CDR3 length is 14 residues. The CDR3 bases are TGTGCCACCTCCTTTAGCGGGACTGCCTACGAGCAGTACTTC. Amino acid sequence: CATSFSGTAYEQYF.

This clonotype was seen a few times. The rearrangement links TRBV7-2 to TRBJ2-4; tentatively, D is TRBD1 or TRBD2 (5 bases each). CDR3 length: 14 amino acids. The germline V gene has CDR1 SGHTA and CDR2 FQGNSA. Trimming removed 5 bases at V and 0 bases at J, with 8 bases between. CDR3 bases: TGTGCCAGCAGCCCGAGGGGAGCCAAAAACATTCAGTACTTC. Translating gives CASSPRGAKNIQYF.

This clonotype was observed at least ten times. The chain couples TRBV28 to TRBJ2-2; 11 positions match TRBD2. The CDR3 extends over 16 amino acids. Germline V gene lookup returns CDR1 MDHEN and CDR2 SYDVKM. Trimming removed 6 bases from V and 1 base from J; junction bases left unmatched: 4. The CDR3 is CASSLGLAENTGELFF. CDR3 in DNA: TGTGCCAGCAGCCTGGGACTAGCGGAGAACACCGGGGAGCTGTTTTTT.

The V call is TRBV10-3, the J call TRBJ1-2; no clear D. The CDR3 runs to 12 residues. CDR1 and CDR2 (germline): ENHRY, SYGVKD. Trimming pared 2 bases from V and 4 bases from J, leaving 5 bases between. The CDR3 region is CAISEAGYGYTF. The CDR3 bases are TGTGCCATCAGTGAGGCGGGCTATGGCTACACCTTC.

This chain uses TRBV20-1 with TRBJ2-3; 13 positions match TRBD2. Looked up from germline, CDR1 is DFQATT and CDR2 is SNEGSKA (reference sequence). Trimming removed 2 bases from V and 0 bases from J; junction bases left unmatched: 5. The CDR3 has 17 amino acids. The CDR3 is CSARPLAGGVSTDTQYF. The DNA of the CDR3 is TGCAGTGCTAGACCACTAGCGGGAGGGGTTAGCACAGATACGCAGTATTTT.

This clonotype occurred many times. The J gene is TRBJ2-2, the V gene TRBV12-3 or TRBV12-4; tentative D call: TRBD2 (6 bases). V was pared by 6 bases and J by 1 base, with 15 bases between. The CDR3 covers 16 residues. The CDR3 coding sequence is TGTGCCAGCAGATCGACTAGGTCTGGGAACACCGGGGAGCTGTTTTTT. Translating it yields CASRSTRSGNTGELFF.

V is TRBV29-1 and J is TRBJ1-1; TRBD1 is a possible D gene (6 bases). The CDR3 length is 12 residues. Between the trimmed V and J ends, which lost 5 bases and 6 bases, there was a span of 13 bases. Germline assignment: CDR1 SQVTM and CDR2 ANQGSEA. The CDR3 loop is CSVHRDRAEAFF. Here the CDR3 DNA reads TGCAGCGTTCACAGGGATAGGGCTGAAGCTTTCTTT.

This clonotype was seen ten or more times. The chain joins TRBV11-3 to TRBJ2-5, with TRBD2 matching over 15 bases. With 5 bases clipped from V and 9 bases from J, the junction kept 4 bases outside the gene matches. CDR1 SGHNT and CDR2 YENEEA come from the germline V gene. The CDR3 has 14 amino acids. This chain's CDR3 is CASSQGLAGGAQYF. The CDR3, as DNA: TGTGCCAGCAGCCAGGGACTAGCGGGAGGAGCCCAGTACTTC.

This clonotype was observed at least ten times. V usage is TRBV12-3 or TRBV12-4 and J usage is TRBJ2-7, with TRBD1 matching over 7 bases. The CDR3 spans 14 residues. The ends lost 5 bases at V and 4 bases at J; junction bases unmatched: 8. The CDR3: CASSHLTGPYEQYF. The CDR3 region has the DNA TGTGCCAGCAGTCACTTGACAGGGCCGTACGAGCAGTACTTC.

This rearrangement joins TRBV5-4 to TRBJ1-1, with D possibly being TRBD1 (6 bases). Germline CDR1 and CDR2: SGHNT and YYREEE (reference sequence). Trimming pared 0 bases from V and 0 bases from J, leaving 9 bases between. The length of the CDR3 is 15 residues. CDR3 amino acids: CASSLARGLNTEAFF. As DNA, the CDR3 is TGTGCCAGCAGCTTGGCACGGGGGCTGAACACTGAAGCTTTCTTT.